Shown below are 11 T cell receptor beta chains from a single sample sequenced in a study of tumor-infiltrating lymphocytes in oesophageal squamous cell carcinoma. TCRdb itself ran the PCR reads through MiXCR, one entry per CDR3 protein. The repertoire includes 15,000 to 20,000 distinct CDR3 sequences, under 45% of them detected once, and around 30% sits in the top ten. Material: esophageal tumor tissue. Receptor source: a male donor with esophageal squamous cell carcinoma.

This sequence joins TRBV24-1 and TRBJ2-3, with 10 bases that match TRBD1. The end of the DNA is better explained by TRBJ2-1, so the J call may be wrong. Germline assignment: CDR1 KGHDR and CDR2 SFDVKD. The CDR3 spans 19 residues. Here the CDR3 reads CATSGTTGYGTGAYNEQFF. The CDR3, as DNA: TGTGCCACCAGTGGGACCACAGGCTACGGGACAGGGGCCTACAATGAGCAGTTCTTC.

This clonotype was seen ten or more times. The missing conserved phenylalanine or tryptophan at the end of this CDR3 makes a read error likely. The DNA is left out, because the CDR3 cannot be placed on it with certainty; the CDR3 is given as TCRdb lists it. The V gene is TRBV7-2, the J gene TRBJ1-3; no check of the table's D call, TRBD1, against the DNA was made. Germline-derived CDR1 and CDR2 are SGHTA and FQGNSA. The CDR3 sequence runs 8 residues, both termini included. CDR3: CASSHPLA.

V is TRBV5-1 and J is TRBJ2-3, with TRBD2 matching 13 bases. Germline CDR1 and CDR2: SGHRS and YFSETQ. Losses at the gene ends were 4 bases for V and 3 bases for J; bases not matched to a gene: 2. This CDR3 has 15 residues. The CDR3 DNA reads TGCGCCAGCAGCCAGACTAGCGGGGGGACAGATACGCAGTATTTT. Encoded protein: CASSQTSGGTDTQYF.

The genes are TRBV6-1 and TRBJ2-1; 8 bases are a match to TRBD1. The end of the DNA fits TRBJ2-5 better, so the J call may be wrong. Germline V lookup: CDR1 MNHNS, CDR2 SASEGT. CDR3 size: 15 residues. The CDR3 reads CASRTGQGLGETQYF. As DNA, the CDR3 is TGTGCCAGCAGGACCGGACAGGGCCTCGGAGAGACCCAGTACTTC.

This clonotype was recorded many times. The rearrangement joins TRBV5-4 to TRBJ2-2, with 10 bases lining up with TRBD1. This CDR3 is 16 amino acids long. V was clipped by 4 bases and J by 5 bases; unmatched bases: 8. The germline gives CDR1 SGHNT, CDR2 YYREEE (reference sequence). CDR3 DNA: TGTGCCAGCAGCGGTTGGGACAGGGGAACGACCGGGGAGCTGTTTTTT. Its protein is CASSGWDRGTTGELFF. Using reference TRBV5-4 and TRBJ2-2 for the parts outside the CDR3, the full variable domain is ETGVTQSPTHLIKTRGQQVTLRCSSQSGHNTVSWYQQALGQGPQFIFQYYREEENGRGNFPPRFSGLQFPNYSSELNVNALELDDSALYLCASSGWDRGTTGELFFGEGSRLTVL.

The rearrangement joins TRBV28 to TRBJ1-1; maybe TRBD1 (5 bases). The germline V gene encodes CDR1 MDHEN and CDR2 SYDVKM. This CDR3 comprises 14 residues. Trimming shortened V by 1 base and J by 5 bases, and 11 bases separated the two germline ends. The CDR3 sequence: CASSLFVGRTEAFF. The DNA for the CDR3 is TGTGCCAGCAGTTTATTCGTGGGGCGGACTGAAGCTTTCTTT.

Comments on this clonotype: The germline gene is not matched at one end of the junction; a read error may be the cause. This chain uses TRBV7-7 with TRBJ2-7; TRBD2 aligns across 12 bases. Germline V gene data show CDR1 as SSHAT and CDR2 as FNYEAQ (reference sequence). This CDR3 contains 16 residues. CDR3 protein: CASSYSSGRASYEQYF. CDR3 DNA sequence: TGTGCTAGCAGCTATTCTAGCGGGAGGGCATCCTACGAGCAGTACTTC.

The V call is TRBV7-6, the J call TRBJ2-7; 9 bases match TRBD1. The CDR3 covers 15 residues. Germline V gene lookup returns CDR1 SGHVS and CDR2 FNYEAQ. V lost 1 base to trimming and J lost 0 bases; unmatched junction nucleotides: 1. DNA for the CDR3: TGTGCCAGCAGCTTAGGACAGGGGGTCTCCTACGAGCAGTACTTC. This encodes CASSLGQGVSYEQYF.

A word on this clonotype: An end of the junction differs from the germline gene, which may be a read error. The chain has TRBV5-3 and TRBJ2-4; perhaps TRBD1 as D (6 bases). The J call may be mistaken, given a closer DNA end match to TRBJ2-7. TRBV5-3 counts as an open reading frame of uncertain function. CDR3 length: 13 amino acids. The CDR3, as DNA: TGTGCCAGCAGCTTGACAGGTGAGAGCGAGCAGTACTTC. Amino acid sequence: CASSLTGESEQYF.

This clonotype was counted between two and nine times. This chain joins TRBV7-2 and TRBJ2-1; D not resolved. The closer fit of TRBJ2-5 to the DNA end suggests the J call may be wrong. From germline, CDR1 is SGHTA and CDR2 FQGNSA. The length of the CDR3 is 13 residues. The chain's CDR3 is CASSLVGGETQYF. CDR3 coding DNA: TGTGCCAGCAGCTTGGTGGGTGGCGAGACCCAGTACTTC.

The rearrangement uses TRBV7-2 and TRBJ2-3; possible D gene TRBD2, 5 bases. Deletions cut 5 bases from V and 1 base from J, with 16 bases between. Germline CDR1 is SGHTA and CDR2 is FQGNSA. The CDR3 runs to 16 residues. CDR3 protein: CASSQSPGSGTDTQYF. The CDR3 bases are TGTGCCAGCAGCCAATCGCCGGGAAGTGGCACAGATACGCAGTATTTT.